This T cell receptor (beta chain) was identified during a study of cytomegalovirus exposure and HLA in healthy donors. Overall study findings and caveats: Highly shared variants forming one cluster were likely a sequencing artifact. A later analysis showed TCR association rates differing by HLA locus, peaking at DRB1 and lowest at HLA-C.

Germline CDR1 LNHDA, CDR2 SQIVND (reference sequence). The CDR3 is 19 amino acids. V dropped 7 bases and J dropped 9; count of bases not matched to a gene: 19. Points on this clone: Its antigen is unidentified.

This PCR relied on a set of 60 Vbeta primers and 13 Jbeta primers. Here immunoSEQ multiplex PCR was the method, and the copy in TCRdb shows in-frame clones only, minus some. Altogether 150,000 to 200,000 clones are present, under 90% being singletons, with the ten largest covering 1.5% to 2%. Sequenced input: PBMCs. The J gene is TRBJ2-1, the V gene TRBV19; 15 positions match TRBD2. This TCR was sampled from a man younger than 35 in good health and CMV-seronegative. The CDR3 nucleotides read TGTGCCAGTAAAGGAGGGGCGCTGGGACTAGCGGGAGGTCTTGGTGAGCAGTTCTTC. It yields the protein CASKGGALGLAGGLGEQFF.